This paragraph covers one T cell receptor (beta chain) sequence. The antigen is unknown. This CDR3 region has 16 residues. CDR1 LNHDA and CDR2 SQIVND come from the germline V gene (reference sequence). Unmatched junction bases numbered 9, after V lost 4 bases and J lost 5 bases. In corrective heart surgery, resections were taken, and these provided the thymus tissue. Samples came from healthy Finnish infants during open corrective cardiac surgery. The repertoire was sequenced with immunoSEQ multiplex PCR; TCRdb's copy has only in-frame clones and lacks some. The repertoire holds around 130,000 clones, with around 94% as singletons. This record belongs to a study of human thymus T cells. General observations from the study: Overlap was high between thymic repertoires from unrelated individuals, as reported in related research. Gene usage (both V and J) appeared biased in thymic and blood repertoires.

V usage is TRBV19 and J usage is TRBJ2-1, with 9 bases identical to TRBD1. Sequenced input: thymus tissue. This receptor was obtained from a boy under two years old with a congenital heart defect but otherwise immunologically healthy. The CDR3 bases are TGTGCCAGTAGTACTCGGGGGACAGGGTGGAACAATGAGCAGTTCTTC. Its protein is CASSTRGTGWNNEQFF.